The next 12 T cell receptor beta chains were all read from a single sample in a study of blood T cell repertoires in COVID-19. TCRdb keeps only in-frame clones here, not all; method: immunoSEQ multiplex PCR. Among about 130,000 clones listed, 86% were seen once. Sequenced: peripheral blood. Source of these receptors: a woman in her sixties or seventies with COVID-19, enrolled during active disease.

The chain combines TRBV4-1 with TRBJ1-6, with 7 bases lining up with TRBD1. The V gene's germline CDR1 is MGHRA and CDR2 YSYEKL. The junction had 7 bases not matched to a gene; V was cut back by 1 base and J by 7 bases. This CDR3 contains 16 residues. CDR3 residues: CASSQVWGRGNSPLHF. The CDR3 DNA follows: TGCGCCAGCAGCCAAGTGTGGGGCAGGGGGAATTCACCCCTCCACTTT.

V and J are TRBV5-1 and TRBJ2-7; tentatively, D is TRBD2 (6 bases). This CDR3 has 18 amino acids. Trimming pared 2 bases from V and 3 bases from J, leaving 24 bases between. CDR1 is SGHRS and CDR2 is YFSETQ in the germline V gene. CDR3 sequence: CASSFPTGAGHNRYEQYF. The CDR3 DNA reads as TGCGCCAGCAGCTTCCCGACGGGAGCCGGACACAACCGCTACGAGCAGTACTTC. Variable domain in full (rest from reference TRBV5-1 and TRBJ2-7): KAGVTQTPRYLIKTRGQQVTLSCSPISGHRSVSWYQQTPGQGLQFLFEYFSETQRNKGNFPGRFSGRQFSNSRSEMNVSTLELGDSALYLCASSFPTGAGHNRYEQYFGPGTRLTVT.

The chain has TRBV28 and TRBJ1-6; D unresolved. The CDR3 sequence is 17 residues long. The germline V gene encodes CDR1 MDHEN and CDR2 SYDVKM. The germline V and J ends were trimmed by 4 bases and 5 bases, with 18 bases remaining between them. The CDR3 spells CASSSSLQRANNSPLHF. CDR3 nucleotides: TGTGCCAGCAGTTCCTCCCTGCAGAGGGCTAATAATTCACCCCTCCACTTT.

For the CDR3, the DNA is TGTGCCAGCAGTCAGACTCGGACAGGGGGCTACGAGCAGTACTTC. It yields the protein CASSQTRTGGYEQYF. V and J are TRBV6-5 and TRBJ2-7, with 10 bases aligning to TRBD1. Germline V gene sequence: CDR1 MNHEY, CDR2 SVGAGI. Trimming took 5 bases from V and 3 from J; bases not matched to a gene: 7. The CDR3 is 15 amino acids.

The chain combines TRBV28 with TRBJ1-1, with a possible D match to TRBD1 (6 bases). This CDR3 is 14 amino acids long. V dropped 3 bases and J dropped 4 bases, with 12 bases sitting between them. CDR1 MDHEN and CDR2 SYDVKM come from the germline V gene. DNA of the CDR3: TGTGCCAGCAGTTTGTCAGGGGAAGGCACTGAAGCTTTCTTT. It specifies CASSLSGEGTEAFF.

The chain carries TRBV5-4 and TRBJ1-5, with a tentative D call TRBD1 (6 bases). Germline assignment: CDR1 SGHNT and CDR2 YYREEE (reference sequence). Between the trimmed V and J ends, which lost 4 bases and 6 bases, there was a span of 8 bases. The CDR3 is 12 amino acids. The CDR3 region has the DNA TGTGCCAGCAGCCTGGACAGTCAGCCCCAGCATTTT. Translation gives CASSLDSQPQHF.

Details on this clone: The sample has other DNA sequences that encode this CDR3 too. The J gene is TRBJ1-5, the V gene TRBV3-1 (or the pseudogene TRBV3-2); 12 bases match TRBD1. The CDR3 length is 15 residues. The V segment lost 4 bases and the J segment 7 bases; nucleotides outside the gene matches: 5. Germline V gene lookup returns CDR1 LGHDT and CDR2 YNNKEL (reference sequence). The CDR3 reads CASSPGTGGGQPQHF. DNA for the CDR3: TGTGCCAGCAGCCCCGGGACAGGGGGCGGACAGCCCCAGCATTTT.

The V gene is TRBV7-8, the J gene TRBJ1-1, with 8 nucleotides matching TRBD1. Looked up from germline, CDR1 is SGHVS and CDR2 is FQNEAQ. This CDR3 has 17 residues. The V and J ends lost 3 bases and 0 bases, in that order; junction bases with no gene match: 9. The CDR3: CASSLGDRQGLNTEAFF. The CDR3, as DNA: TGTGCCAGCAGCTTGGGAGACCGACAGGGGCTGAACACTGAAGCTTTCTTT.

The chain joins TRBV10-1 to TRBJ1-2, with 9 bases aligning to TRBD1. J was trimmed by 2 bases and V by 3 bases; bases with no gene match: 1. The length of the CDR3 is 14 residues. Looked up from germline, CDR1 is WNHNN and CDR2 is SYGVQD (reference sequence). In DNA, the CDR3 is TGCGCCAGCAGTGATGGACAGGGGAACTATGGCTACACCTTC. It is translated as CASSDGQGNYGYTF.

V and J are TRBV7-2 and TRBJ2-7, with TRBD2 matching over 12 bases. Germline trimming cut 1 base from V and 7 bases from J; bases unmatched to any gene: 5. Per germline, CDR1 SGHTA and CDR2 FQGNSA. There are 15 residues in the CDR3. The CDR3: CASSLGLAGVREQYF. DNA for the CDR3: TGTGCCAGCAGCTTAGGACTAGCGGGGGTGAGGGAGCAGTACTTC. The variable domain in full, with the rest retrieved from reference TRBV7-2 and TRBJ2-7, is GAGVSQSPSNKVTEKGKDVELRCDPISGHTALYWYRQSLGQGLEFLIYFQGNSAPDKSGLPSDRFSAERTGGSVSTLTIQRTQQEDSAVYLCASSLGLAGVREQYFGPGTRLTVT.

A single count supports this clone. The rearrangement joins TRBV7-2 to TRBJ2-1; D gene uncertain. CDR3 length: 13 amino acids. Trimming took off 3 bases at V and 2 bases at J, with 5 bases between the two ends. CDR1 is SGHTA, CDR2 FQGNSA, per germline. CDR3 nucleotide sequence: TGTGCCAGCAGCTTGGGCACCTACAATGAGCAGTTCTTC. The encoded protein is CASSLGTYNEQFF.

This sequence joins TRBV11-2 and TRBJ1-1; no clear D gene. V shed 1 base and J shed 1 base, with 7 bases lying between them. The CDR3 contains 14 residues. The germline V gene encodes CDR1 SGHAT and CDR2 FQNNGV. The CDR3: CASSLGGSNTEAFF. The CDR3 DNA is TGTGCCAGCAGCTTAGGAGGGTCGAACACTGAAGCTTTCTTT.